This T cell receptor beta chain came from a study of blood T cell repertoires in COVID-19. V lost 4 bases, J lost 15 bases, and 17 bases lay in between. Germline lookup yields CDR1 SGHRS and CDR2 YFSETQ. CDR3 size: 12 residues. Libraries were prepared by immunoSEQ multiplex PCR; TCRdb keeps only in-frame clonotypes and omits some of them. The table includes under 250,000 clones, 70% to 85% detected once. The TCR was taken from a man in his sixties who had recovered from COVID-19. What was sequenced was PBMCs or T cells enriched from blood (not recorded which). V gene TRBV5-1 combines with J gene TRBJ2-1; possibly TRBD1 for D (6 bases). The CDR3, as DNA: TGCGCCAGCAGCGATTTACAGGGCCCCGCGTTCTTC. This codes for CASSDLQGPAFF.